This T cell receptor beta chain is drawn from a study of blood T cell repertoires in COVID-19. Study details: Collection of acute and convalescent COVID-19 samples took place in the United States, Italy and Spain. PBMCs, B-cell-depleted T cells, or T cells were the source of the cDNA or gDNA that made up the material.

In germline, CDR1 is SEHNR, CDR2 FQNEAQ (reference sequence). The CDR3 is 12 residues long. The V gene lost 5 bases and the J gene lost 3 bases, with 8 bases spanning the gap. In the study's own analysis: Reference gene primer amplification gave nucleated cell count estimates. Profiled with immunoSEQ multiplex PCR; TCRdb holds only in-frame clones, not every one. D and trimming were read from the DNA, whereas the V and J calls and clone size are those reported in that table. The sample has tens of thousands of clones; about 90% are singletons. Sequenced input: peripheral blood. The TCR originated in a human donor in a cohort sampled during active COVID-19. V and J are TRBV7-9 and TRBJ2-7; D is unclear. CDR3 DNA: TGTGCCAGCAGCCCCTCCAGCTACGAGCAGTACTTC. It encodes CASSPSSYEQYF.